The rows below give T cell receptor beta chains drawn from one sample of a study of shared clonotypes between healthy human individuals. Assay used: immunoSEQ multiplex PCR; TCRdb lists only in-frame clones, some missing. This table holds about 680,000 clones, less than 80% found once. Material: memory CD4+ T cells sorted from blood. The receptors derive from a woman between 25 and 40 years old in good health. Each CDR3 is given with its conserved first and last residue. D genes are given only for firm matches. Part of the rows lack a size; the others show once, few, many or a class for expanded clones.

v_call	d_call	j_call	clone_size	cdr3_aa	cdr3_nt
TRBV28	NA	TRBJ2-7	NA	CASSPSYSYEQYF	TGTGCCAGCAGTCCCTCCTACTCCTACGAGCAGTACTTC
TRBV19	NA	TRBJ1-5	once	CASSFSNQPQHF	TGTGCCAGTTCCTTTAGCAATCAGCCCCAGCATTTT
TRBV11-2	NA	TRBJ2-2	NA	CASSLGVVWTGELFF	TGTGCCAGCAGCTTAGGGGTAGTTTGGACCGGGGAGCTGTTTTTT
TRBV9	NA	TRBJ1-2	NA	CASSAPDNAYGYTF	TGTGCCAGCAGCGCCCCGGACAATGCCTATGGCTACACCTTC
TRBV9	NA	TRBJ2-1	NA	CASSAGMLGNEQFF	TGTGCCAGCAGCGCTGGGATGCTGGGCAATGAGCAGTTCTTC
TRBV2	TRBD1	TRBJ2-2	NA	CASSETGFDTGELFF	TGTGCCAGCAGTGAGACAGGGTTTGACACCGGGGAGCTGTTTTTT
TRBV7-9	NA	TRBJ2-7	once	CASSRVGYEQYF	TGTGCCAGCAGCCGAGTGGGCTACGAGCAGTACTTC
TRBV7-6	NA	TRBJ1-5	NA	CASSLVMGGNQPQHF	TGTGCCAGCAGCTTAGTAATGGGAGGCAATCAGCCCCAGCATTTT
TRBV11-2	NA	TRBJ2-5	NA	CASSYSDRQETQYF	TGTGCCAGCAGCTACTCAGACCGACAAGAGACCCAGTACTTC
TRBV5-1	NA	TRBJ2-3	NA	CASSLVVGMADTQYF	TGCGCCAGCAGCTTGGTCGTCGGGATGGCAGATACGCAGTATTTT
TRBV28	TRBD2	TRBJ2-2	NA	CASSSQGLAGVGSGELFF	TGTGCCAGCAGTTCCCAGGGACTAGCGGGAGTCGGGTCCGGGGAGCTGTTTTTT
TRBV7-9	TRBD2	TRBJ2-1	NA	CASSLLAGGGNEQFF	TGTGCCAGCAGCTTGCTAGCGGGAGGTGGGAATGAGCAGTTCTTC
TRBV6-4	TRBD1	TRBJ2-2	NA	CASRPGTGGPGELFF	TGTGCCAGCAGGCCGGGGACAGGGGGTCCCGGGGAGCTGTTTTTT
TRBV10-2	NA	TRBJ1-5	NA	CASSVQANQPQHF	TGCGCCAGCAGTGTTCAGGCCAATCAGCCCCAGCATTTT
TRBV19	NA	TRBJ1-1	NA	CASSMQGEAFF	TGTGCCAGTAGTATGCAGGGGGAAGCTTTCTTT
TRBV18	NA	TRBJ1-3	NA	CASSPLITTISSGNTIYF	TGTGCCAGCTCACCACTAATTACGACGATATCCTCTGGAAACACCATATATTTT
TRBV5-6	TRBD1	TRBJ1-4	NA	CASSRPRDRGRDEKLFF	TGTGCCAGCAGCCGGCCCCGGGACAGGGGAAGAGATGAAAAACTGTTTTTT
TRBV4-2	NA	TRBJ2-2	many	CASSQESGTGELFF	TGTGCCAGCAGCCAAGAGTCTGGCACCGGGGAGCTGTTTTTT
TRBV9	NA	TRBJ1-3	few	CASSVASARAGNTIYF	TGTGCCAGCAGCGTAGCGTCCGCCCGCGCTGGAAACACCATATATTTT
TRBV15	TRBD1	TRBJ2-7	medium-sized	CATSSPPGQGSYEQYF	TGTGCCACCAGCTCCCCCCCGGGACAGGGGTCTTACGAGCAGTACTTC
TRBV6-4	NA	TRBJ2-3	NA	CASSEGSTDTQYF	TGTGCCAGCAGTGAGGGAAGCACAGATACGCAGTATTTT
TRBV5-1	NA	TRBJ2-7	NA	CASSPAPGYEQYF	TGCGCCAGCAGCCCAGCTCCGGGCTACGAGCAGTACTTC
TRBV4-2	NA	TRBJ2-6	NA	CASSQDVISGANVLTF	TGTGCCAGCAGCCAAGATGTCATCTCTGGGGCCAACGTCCTGACTTTC
TRBV7-8	NA	TRBJ2-3	NA	CASSRRTLTDTQYF	TGTGCCAGCAGCCGAAGGACTCTCACAGATACGCAGTATTTT
TRBV6-1	NA	TRBJ2-7	NA	CASSPAGRGSYEQYF	TGTGCCAGCAGTCCCGCGGGCAGGGGCTCCTACGAGCAGTACTTC
TRBV28	TRBD1	TRBJ1-5	NA	CASSYRGRVDQPQHF	TGTGCCAGCAGCTACAGGGGGCGCGTGGATCAGCCCCAGCATTTT
TRBV4-1	NA	TRBJ1-2	few	CASSQDTSPGGLGYGYTF	TGCGCCAGCAGCCAAGATACGTCCCCTGGGGGGCTCGGCTATGGCTACACCTTC
TRBV5-8	NA	TRBJ2-7	once	CASSVFRQEGSVYEQYF	TGTGCCAGCAGCGTGTTCCGACAGGAGGGGTCGGTATACGAGCAGTACTTC
TRBV27	TRBD1	TRBJ2-7	NA	CASSSTDRAEQYF	TGTGCCAGCAGTTCCACGGACAGGGCCGAGCAGTACTTC
TRBV18	TRBD1	TRBJ2-7	NA	CASSSGQDGEQYF	TGTGCCAGCTCATCAGGACAGGACGGGGAGCAGTACTTC
TRBV4-1	NA	TRBJ1-1	NA	CASRRTVNTEAFF	TGCGCCAGCAGGAGGACGGTGAACACTGAAGCTTTCTTT
TRBV10-3	TRBD1	TRBJ2-7	NA	CAISGRDRGYEQYF	TGTGCCATCAGTGGCCGGGACAGGGGCTACGAGCAGTACTTC
TRBV6-4	NA	TRBJ1-5	NA	CASSAGPGQPQHF	TGTGCCAGCAGTGCGGGACCGGGTCAGCCCCAGCATTTT
TRBV28	NA	TRBJ2-3	NA	CASSSAISTDTQYF	TGTGCCAGCAGTTCGGCGATTAGCACAGATACGCAGTATTTT
TRBV7-2	NA	TRBJ2-2	NA	CASRGQGLVAGELFF	TGTGCCAGCAGGGGACAAGGCCTGGTTGCCGGGGAGCTGTTTTTT
TRBV28	NA	TRBJ2-7	many	CASKDRPGSGYEQYF	TGTGCCAGTAAAGATCGCCCGGGGTCCGGCTACGAGCAGTACTTC
TRBV19	TRBD2	TRBJ2-2	once	CASTNRQAGLAGGWTGELFF	TGTGCCAGTACCAACCGACAGGCGGGACTAGCGGGAGGGTGGACCGGGGAGCTGTTTTTT
TRBV5-1	NA	TRBJ1-1	NA	CASRIQDGGAAEAFF	TGCGCCAGCAGAATACAGGATGGGGGCGCGGCTGAAGCTTTCTTT
TRBV29-1	NA	TRBJ1-2	NA	CSVVTLGFYGYTF	TGCAGCGTTGTTACCCTCGGGTTCTATGGCTACACCTTC
TRBV29-1	NA	TRBJ1-2	NA	CSAGGRENYGYTF	TGCAGCGCGGGCGGCAGGGAAAACTATGGCTACACCTTC
TRBV5-1	NA	TRBJ2-7	NA	CASSLVDEQYF	TGCGCCAGCAGCTTGGTGGACGAGCAGTACTTC
TRBV30	NA	TRBJ2-7	NA	CAWRIGFSYEQYF	TGTGCCTGGAGAATTGGCTTCTCCTACGAGCAGTACTTC
TRBV2	TRBD2	TRBJ2-5	NA	CASRVAGGPQTQYF	TGTGCCAGCAGGGTAGCGGGAGGGCCGCAGACCCAGTACTTC
TRBV11-2	NA	TRBJ2-1	NA	CASSLSPFANEQFF	TGTGCCAGCAGCTTAAGCCCCTTTGCCAATGAGCAGTTCTTC
TRBV27	TRBD1	TRBJ1-2	NA	CASSLVGTGGHYGYTF	TGTGCCAGCAGTTTAGTGGGGACAGGGGGCCACTATGGCTACACCTTC
TRBV5-1	TRBD2	TRBJ2-5	NA	CASSSGTSDQETQYF	TGCGCCAGCAGCTCCGGGACTAGCGACCAAGAGACCCAGTACTTC
TRBV2	NA	TRBJ1-3	NA	CASSVVKRAVGNTIYF	TGTGCCAGCAGTGTAGTGAAGAGAGCTGTTGGAAACACCATATATTTT
TRBV19	NA	TRBJ2-1	NA	CASKEAGSYNEQFF	TGTGCCAGTAAGGAAGCTGGGTCCTACAATGAGCAGTTCTTC
TRBV6-5	NA	TRBJ1-1	NA	CASSYQGRNSEAFF	TGTGCCAGCAGTTATCAGGGTAGGAACTCTGAAGCTTTCTTT
TRBV25-1	NA	TRBJ2-3	NA	CASSAQGGQRAKDTQYF	TGTGCCAGCAGTGCCCAGGGGGGTCAGCGGGCCAAAGATACGCAGTATTTT
TRBV18	TRBD1	TRBJ2-3	NA	CASSLTGVTDTQYF	TGTGCCAGCTCACTCACAGGGGTCACAGATACGCAGTATTTT
TRBV6-6	TRBD2	TRBJ2-5	NA	CASSRTSAEETQYF	TGTGCCAGCAGTCGGACTAGCGCCGAAGAGACCCAGTACTTC
TRBV18	TRBD1	TRBJ2-5	NA	CASSPVAGGRETQYF	TGTGCCAGCTCACCAGTGGCAGGGGGCAGGGAGACCCAGTACTTC
TRBV11-2	TRBD2	TRBJ2-1	NA	CASSLAGGSAYNEQFF	TGTGCCAGCAGCTTAGCAGGCGGGAGTGCCTACAATGAGCAGTTCTTC
TRBV7-9	NA	TRBJ2-6	NA	CASSLVSGANVLTF	TGTGCCAGCAGCTTAGTCTCTGGGGCCAACGTCCTGACTTTC